The 15 T cell receptor beta chains in this list originate from one sample, sequenced in a study of shared clonotypes between healthy human individuals. The protocol was immunoSEQ multiplex PCR, while the TCRdb copy is restricted to in-frame clones and leaves out a portion. The sample has hundreds of thousands of clones, 73% seen once; the top ten hold roughly 1.9%. Sequencing used memory CD4+ T cells sorted from blood. Sample subset: CD45RA-negative fraction. All receptors derive from a woman aged 30 to 39 in good health.

The V gene is TRBV7-2, the J gene TRBJ2-5; possibly TRBD1 for D (6 bases). The CDR3 has 13 amino acids. CDR1 is SGHTA and CDR2 is FQGNSA in the germline V gene. V dropped 5 bases and J dropped 3 bases, with 10 bases sitting between them. CDR3 protein: CASSPNREETQYF. In DNA form, the CDR3 reads TGTGCCAGCAGCCCCAACAGGGAAGAGACCCAGTACTTC.

The V and J genes are TRBV6-4 and TRBJ2-1; weak D call: TRBD1 (6 bases). This CDR3 spans 11 amino acids. The germline V gene has CDR1 MRHNA and CDR2 SNTAGT. The V end lost 4 bases, the J end lost 8 bases, and 6 bases lay between the germline ends. The chain's CDR3 is CASSAGDEQFF. Here the CDR3 DNA reads TGTGCCAGCAGTGCAGGGGATGAGCAGTTCTTC.

This clone showed up many times. The chain uses TRBV6-1 and TRBJ1-2; D perhaps matches TRBD1 (5 bases). CDR1 is MNHNS and CDR2 is SASEGT in the germline V gene. V was shortened by 1 base and J by 8 bases, with 14 bases between the two germline ends. This CDR3 comprises 14 residues. The CDR3 DNA sequence: TGTGCCAGCAGTGAAGGTTCAGGGTTTCTGGGCTACACCTTC. This translates into CASSEGSGFLGYTF.

This clone was recorded at least ten times. This chain links TRBV2 with TRBJ1-5; D is ambiguous. V lost 7 bases, J lost 2 bases, and 9 bases lay in between. Germline V lookup: CDR1 SNHLY, CDR2 FYNNEI. This CDR3 has 13 amino acids. The CDR3 is CASTQTRNQPQHF. CDR3 in DNA: TGTGCCAGCACCCAGACACGCAATCAGCCCCAGCATTTT.

This clone was found many times. V usage is TRBV2 and J usage is TRBJ2-7, with D unclear. The CDR3 has 14 residues. Germline assignment: CDR1 SNHLY and CDR2 FYNNEI. The V and J ends lost 4 bases and 5 bases respectively, with 15 bases between them. CDR3 DNA: TGTGCCAGCAGTGCGGGCAGCCCAGCCCACGAGCAGTACTTC. This sequence encodes CASSAGSPAHEQYF.

The chain is built from TRBV25-1 and TRBJ2-2; the D is unclear. The germline V gene has CDR1 MGHDK and CDR2 SYGVNS. The V end was cut by 7 bases, the J end by 7 bases, with 7 bases between. The CDR3 has 11 amino acids. The CDR3 protein is CASTLVGELFF. For the CDR3, the DNA is TGTGCCAGCACCCTGGTCGGGGAGCTGTTTTTT.

The table lists this clone with many counts. The rearrangement uses TRBV6-5 and TRBJ2-3; maybe TRBD1 (5 bases). CDR1 is MNHEY and CDR2 is SVGAGI in the germline V gene. Trimming shortened V by 7 bases and J by 3 bases, and 8 bases separated the two germline ends. CDR3 size: 12 residues. The CDR3 here is CASKGQTDTQYF. The CDR3 DNA follows: TGTGCCAGCAAGGGGCAGACAGATACGCAGTATTTT.

This clone is a singleton in its sample. The chain has TRBV9 and TRBJ2-3; 12 nucleotides match TRBD2. V was pared by 4 bases and J by 5 bases, with 8 bases of the junction left unmatched. The germline gives CDR1 SGDLS, CDR2 YYNGEE. There are 16 residues in the CDR3. The CDR3 loop is CASSPRPSGRGDTQYF. Here the CDR3 DNA reads TGTGCCAGCAGCCCGCGCCCTAGCGGGAGGGGAGATACGCAGTATTTT.

This clone was picked up one time. This chain joins TRBV27 and TRBJ1-2; TRBD1 agrees at 12 bases. The ends lost 3 bases at V and 3 bases at J; junction bases unmatched: 14. This CDR3 is 19 amino acids long. Germline V gene lookup returns CDR1 MNHEY and CDR2 SMNVEV (reference sequence). The CDR3 loop is CASSFGEGLGTGGHYGYTF. Here the CDR3 DNA reads TGTGCCAGCAGTTTTGGGGAAGGGTTAGGGACAGGGGGCCACTATGGCTACACCTTC.

CDR3 DNA: TGTGCCAGCAGTGCGGAATACTCACAAACGAATGAGCAGTTCTTC. It translates to CASSAEYSQTNEQFF. The rearrangement uses TRBV27 and TRBJ2-1, with D uncertain. Germline-derived CDR1 and CDR2 are MNHEY and SMNVEV (reference sequence). V was clipped by 5 bases and J by 7 bases, with 18 bases between them. The CDR3 is 15 amino acids.

This sequence joins TRBV5-4 and TRBJ2-7, with D perhaps matching TRBD2 (5 bases). The length of the CDR3 is 15 residues. Germline loops: CDR1 SGHNT, CDR2 YYREEE (reference sequence). V lost 0 bases, J lost 2 bases, and 12 bases lay in between. DNA of the CDR3: TGTGCCAGCAGCTTGGCCGTGGGAGAGACCTACGAGCAGTACTTC. This codes for CASSLAVGETYEQYF.

The chain combines TRBV6-1 with TRBJ1-5; D is unclear. The germline V gene has CDR1 MNHNS and CDR2 SASEGT. CDR3 length: 13 residues. V lost 4 bases and J lost 5, with 9 bases in between. In nucleotides, the CDR3 is TGTGCCAGCAGTGTCTCCGTGGATCAGCCCCAGCATTTT. Its translation is CASSVSVDQPQHF.

The genes are TRBV19 and TRBJ2-7; D is unclear. CDR3 length: 14 residues. Germline CDR1 and CDR2: LNHDA and SQIVND (reference sequence). Trimming shortened V by 0 bases and J by 3 bases, and 9 bases separated the two germline ends. The CDR3 reads CASSIDLGLYEQYF. CDR3 sequence (DNA): TGTGCCAGTAGTATAGACTTGGGCCTCTACGAGCAGTACTTC.

The chain recombines TRBV6-4 with TRBJ2-3; 9 bases fit TRBD2. Looked up from germline, CDR1 is MRHNA and CDR2 is SNTAGT. V was pared by 0 bases and J by 5 bases, with 3 bases of the junction left unmatched. This CDR3 has 15 amino acids. CDR3 DNA: TGTGCCAGCAGTGACTCTAGCGGGAGAGGAGATACGCAGTATTTT. Amino acid sequence: CASSDSSGRGDTQYF.

This clone was detected once. The chain carries TRBV6-6 and TRBJ2-2; no reliable D call. The CDR3 has 12 amino acids. Trimming stripped 4 bases from V and 6 bases from J, with 6 bases between. Germline V CDR1 and CDR2: MNHNY, SVGAGI (reference sequence). The CDR3 DNA sequence: TGTGCCAGCAGTTTCAGACCCGGGGAGCTGTTTTTT. Amino acids: CASSFRPGELFF.